These 18 T cell receptor beta chains were all obtained from the same sample, sequenced in a study of shared clonotypes between healthy human individuals. CD45RO-negative, CCR7-selected cells formed the naive CD8 fraction, which excluded terminally differentiated effector memory CD45RA+ cells. Generated by immunoSEQ multiplex PCR, the TCRdb table keeps only in-frame clones and is missing some. The sample consists of fewer than 850,000 clones, about 96% of them appearing once. The sequenced sample consisted of naive CD8+ T cells sorted from blood. The source is a man aged 25-45 years in good health.

V is TRBV7-9 and J is TRBJ2-7; 9 nucleotides match TRBD1. Germline lookup yields CDR1 SEHNR and CDR2 FQNEAQ (reference sequence). This CDR3 is 15 amino acids long. The V segment lost 4 bases and the J segment 1 base; nucleotides outside the gene matches: 5. This CDR3 is CASSSRQGGSYEQYF. The CDR3 bases are TGTGCCAGCAGCTCACGACAGGGGGGTTCCTACGAGCAGTACTTC.

The chain is built from TRBV9 and TRBJ2-7, with 7 bases aligning to TRBD2. The germline gives CDR1 SGDLS, CDR2 YYNGEE. Trimming took 4 bases from V and 2 from J; bases not matched to a gene: 6. The CDR3 contains 14 residues. The CDR3 nucleotides read TGTGCCAGCAGCTTAGGCGGGAGCCCCTACGAGCAGTACTTC. Its protein is CASSLGGSPYEQYF.

V and J are TRBV7-9 and TRBJ2-3; 12 bases map to TRBD2. Germline CDR1 SEHNR, CDR2 FQNEAQ (reference sequence). Trimming removed 5 bases from V and 4 bases from J; junction bases left unmatched: 7. CDR3 length equals 16 residues. CDR3 sequence (DNA): TGTGCCAGCAGCCAACTCCTAGCGGGAGGGCCAGATACGCAGTATTTT. It is translated as CASSQLLAGGPDTQYF.

The V gene is TRBV21-1, the J gene TRBJ2-7; TRBD1, the table's D call, was not compared with the DNA. TRBV21-1 is a pseudogene segment. This CDR3 comprises 16 residues. CDR3 region: CASSTPPASIQGEQYF. CDR3 DNA sequence: TGTGCCAGCAGCACTCCTCCGGCCTCCATCCAGGGCGAGCAGTACTTC.

The chain recombines TRBV19 with TRBJ2-7; TRBD1 matches at 10 bases. The CDR3 is 14 amino acids. Germline V CDR1 and CDR2: LNHDA, SQIVND (reference sequence). Losses at the gene ends were 7 bases for V and 6 bases for J; bases not matched to a gene: 9. CDR3: CASTPGQGPIEQYF. Written as DNA, the CDR3 is TGTGCCAGTACCCCGGGACAGGGGCCGATCGAGCAGTACTTC. Together with reference TRBV19 and TRBJ2-7, the CDR3 gives the full variable domain: DGGITQSPKYLFRKEGQNVTLSCEQNLNHDAMYWYRQDPGQGLRLIYYSQIVNDFQKGDIAEGYSVSREKKESFPLTVTSAQKNPTAFYLCASTPGQGPIEQYFGPGTRLTVT.

The CDR3 sequence is CASTAQLEQYF. The CDR3 DNA is TGTGCCAGCACCGCCCAGCTCGAGCAGTACTTC. J is TRBJ2-7 and V is TRBV11-2; D is uncertain. This CDR3 has 11 residues. V lost 7 bases and J lost 6, with 10 bases in between. Germline-derived CDR1 and CDR2 are SGHAT and FQNNGV. Complete variable domain (other parts from reference TRBV11-2 and TRBJ2-7): EAGVAQSPRYKIIEKRQSVAFWCNPISGHATLYWYQQILGQGPKLLIQFQNNGVVDDSQLPKDRFSAERLKGVDSTLKIQPAKLEDSAVYLCASTAQLEQYFGPGTRLTVT.

The gene calls are TRBV5-6 and TRBJ2-7; D not resolved. Germline V gene lookup returns CDR1 SGHDT and CDR2 YYEEEE. Trimming stripped 0 bases from V and 2 bases from J, with 9 bases between. The CDR3 consists of 14 residues. CDR3 amino acids: CASSLAGRTYEQYF. DNA for the CDR3: TGTGCCAGCAGCTTGGCCGGCAGAACCTACGAGCAGTACTTC.

The chain has TRBV4-3 and TRBJ2-1; 10 bases are a match to TRBD2. The germline V gene encodes CDR1 LGHNA and CDR2 YSLEER. Trimming at V came to 0 bases and at J to 2 bases, leaving 4 bases not matched to a gene. The CDR3 is 17 residues long. The CDR3 DNA sequence: TGCGCCAGCAGCCAAGATTCTACTAGCGGGGCCTACAATGAGCAGTTCTTC. Encoded protein: CASSQDSTSGAYNEQFF.

The V gene is TRBV27, the J gene TRBJ2-7, with D perhaps assigned TRBD1 or TRBD2 (5 bases each). V was shortened by 2 bases and J by 3 bases, with 11 bases between the two germline ends. The length of the CDR3 is 14 residues. CDR1 is MNHEY, CDR2 SMNVEV, per germline (reference sequence). CDR3 nucleotides: TGTGCCAGCAGTTTAGGGGGAAAAAACTACGAGCAGTACTTC. This gives the protein CASSLGGKNYEQYF.

The rearrangement links TRBV30 to TRBJ2-1, with 10 bases aligning to TRBD2. The length of the CDR3 is 15 residues. V lost 4 bases, J lost 6 bases, and 9 bases stayed unmatched. Germline CDR1 GTSNPN, CDR2 SVGIG (reference sequence). The CDR3 nucleotides read TGTGCCTGGACACAACTAGCGGGAAGATTCAATGAGCAGTTCTTC. Translation: CAWTQLAGRFNEQFF.

The CDR3 DNA sequence: TGCAGCGTAGTAGGGACTTACGAGCAGTACTTC. Encoded protein: CSVVGTYEQYF. The chain combines TRBV29-1 with TRBJ2-7; a possible D gene is TRBD2 (6 bases). Trimming took off 6 bases at V and 4 bases at J, with 10 bases between the two ends. Looked up from germline, CDR1 is SQVTM and CDR2 is ANQGSEA. CDR3 length: 11 residues.

The chain has TRBV29-1 and TRBJ2-7; D remains ambiguous. The CDR3 has 12 residues. Germline CDR1 reads SQVTM; CDR2 reads ANQGSEA. Trimming stripped 4 bases from V and 0 bases from J, with 7 bases between. CDR3 nucleotides: TGCAGCGTTGCAGTGAGCTCCTACGAGCAGTACTTC. It translates to CSVAVSSYEQYF.

V usage is TRBV7-2 and J usage is TRBJ2-7; no clear D gene. The CDR3 contains 13 residues. CDR1 is SGHTA and CDR2 is FQGNSA in the germline V gene. V dropped 3 bases and J dropped 3 bases, with 9 bases sitting between them. This CDR3 is CASSLQSVYEQYF. The CDR3, as DNA: TGTGCCAGCAGCTTGCAATCGGTCTACGAGCAGTACTTC.

The chain has TRBV4-1 and TRBJ1-2; TRBD1 aligns across 8 bases. This CDR3 contains 13 residues. V lost 5 bases and J lost 4; bases outside the gene matches: 3. Germline V CDR1 and CDR2: MGHRA, YSYEKL. The CDR3 region has the DNA TGCGCCAGCAGCGATGGGACAGGCTATGGCTACACCTTC. Protein sequence: CASSDGTGYGYTF.

V usage is TRBV19 and J usage is TRBJ2-1; 10 nucleotides match TRBD1. The junction had 4 bases not matched to a gene; V was cut back by 4 bases and J by 1 base. The CDR3 contains 16 residues. From germline, CDR1 is LNHDA and CDR2 SQIVND (reference sequence). The CDR3: CASSNPGQGSYNEQFF. The CDR3 DNA sequence: TGTGCCAGTAGTAACCCGGGACAGGGGTCCTACAATGAGCAGTTCTTC.

The V call is TRBV18, the J call TRBJ1-5, with D possibly being TRBD1 (6 bases). The CDR3 consists of 13 residues. CDR1 KGHSH and CDR2 LQKENI come from the germline V gene. Trimming took 6 bases from V and 10 from J, leaving 16 bases between them. CDR3 DNA: TGTGCCAGCTCGACAGGAAATGGGGAACCCCAGCATTTT. Its protein product is CASSTGNGEPQHF. Full variable domain (missing parts from reference TRBV18 and TRBJ1-5): NAGVMQNPRHLVRRRGQEARLRCSPMKGHSHVYWYRQLPEEGLKFMVYLQKENIIDESGMPKERFSAEFPKEGPSILRIQQVVRGDSAAYFCASSTGNGEPQHFGDGTRLSIL.

The V and J genes are TRBV7-9 and TRBJ2-1; 12 bases line up with TRBD2. From germline, CDR1 is SEHNR and CDR2 FQNEAQ (reference sequence). V was pared by 5 bases and J by 6 bases, with 5 bases of the junction left unmatched. CDR3 length: 15 amino acids. CDR3: CASSPGLAGLNEQFF. CDR3 bases: TGTGCCAGCAGCCCGGGACTAGCGGGCCTCAATGAGCAGTTCTTC.

A word on this clone: Other DNA sequences within the sample encode an identical CDR3. The V call is TRBV27, the J call TRBJ2-7; 12 nucleotides align to TRBD2. Germline trimming cut 5 bases from V and 4 bases from J; bases unmatched to any gene: 6. Germline-derived CDR1 and CDR2 are MNHEY and SMNVEV (reference sequence). The CDR3 has 15 amino acids. This chain's CDR3 is CASSPGLAGTYEQYF. Written as DNA, the CDR3 is TGTGCCAGCAGTCCTGGACTAGCGGGAACTTACGAGCAGTACTTC.